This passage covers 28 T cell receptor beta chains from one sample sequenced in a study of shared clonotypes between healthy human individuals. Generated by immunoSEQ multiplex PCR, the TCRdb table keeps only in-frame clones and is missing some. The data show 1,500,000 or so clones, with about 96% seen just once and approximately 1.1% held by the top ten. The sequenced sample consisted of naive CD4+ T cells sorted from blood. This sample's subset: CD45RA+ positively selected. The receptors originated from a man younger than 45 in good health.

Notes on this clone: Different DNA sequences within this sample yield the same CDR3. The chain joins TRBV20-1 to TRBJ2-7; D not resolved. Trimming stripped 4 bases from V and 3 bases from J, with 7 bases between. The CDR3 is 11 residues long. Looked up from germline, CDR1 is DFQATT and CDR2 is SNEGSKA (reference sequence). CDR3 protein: CSAISGYEQYF. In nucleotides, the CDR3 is TGCAGTGCTATCTCTGGCTACGAGCAGTACTTC.

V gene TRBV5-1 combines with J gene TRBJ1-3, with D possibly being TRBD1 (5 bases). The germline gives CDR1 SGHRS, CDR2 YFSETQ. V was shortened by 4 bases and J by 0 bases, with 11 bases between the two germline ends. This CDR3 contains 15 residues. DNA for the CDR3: TGCGCCAGCAGCGTTACAGGCGACTCTGGAAACACCATATATTTT. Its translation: CASSVTGDSGNTIYF.

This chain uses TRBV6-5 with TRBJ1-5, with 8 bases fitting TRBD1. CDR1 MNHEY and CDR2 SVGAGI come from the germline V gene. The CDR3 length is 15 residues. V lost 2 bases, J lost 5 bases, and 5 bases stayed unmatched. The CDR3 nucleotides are TGTGCCAGCAGTTACGACAGGGGTAGGGATCAGCCCCAGCATTTT. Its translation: CASSYDRGRDQPQHF.

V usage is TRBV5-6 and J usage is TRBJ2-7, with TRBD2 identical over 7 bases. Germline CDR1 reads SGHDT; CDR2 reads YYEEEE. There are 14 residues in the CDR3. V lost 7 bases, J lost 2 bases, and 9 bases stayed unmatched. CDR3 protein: CASERWGGTYEQYF. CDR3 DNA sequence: TGTGCCAGCGAGAGGTGGGGGGGAACCTACGAGCAGTACTTC. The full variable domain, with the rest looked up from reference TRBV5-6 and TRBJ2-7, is DAGVTQSPTHLIKTRGQQVTLRCSPKSGHDTVSWYQQALGQGPQFIFQYYEEEERQRGNFPDRFSGHQFPNYSSELNVNALLLGDSALYLCASERWGGTYEQYFGPGTRLTVT.

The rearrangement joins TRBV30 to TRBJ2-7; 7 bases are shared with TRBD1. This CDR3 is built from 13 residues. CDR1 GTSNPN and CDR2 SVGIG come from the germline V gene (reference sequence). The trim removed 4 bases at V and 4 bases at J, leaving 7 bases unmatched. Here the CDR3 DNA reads TGTGCCTGGACCTCAGGGGGTGGGTACGAGCAGTACTTC. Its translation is CAWTSGGGYEQYF.

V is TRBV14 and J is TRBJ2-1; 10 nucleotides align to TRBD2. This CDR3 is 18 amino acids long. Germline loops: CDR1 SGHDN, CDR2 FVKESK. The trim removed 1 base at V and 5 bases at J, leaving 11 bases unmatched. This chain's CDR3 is CASSQVRGSSGRDNEQFF. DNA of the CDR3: TGTGCCAGCAGCCAAGTTCGGGGATCTAGCGGGAGAGACAATGAGCAGTTCTTC.

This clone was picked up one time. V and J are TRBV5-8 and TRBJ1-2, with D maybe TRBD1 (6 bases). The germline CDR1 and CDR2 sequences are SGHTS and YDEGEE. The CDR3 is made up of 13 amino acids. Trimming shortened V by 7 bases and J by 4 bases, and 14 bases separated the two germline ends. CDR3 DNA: TGTGCCAGCCTCCGGGGGCGAGGCTATGGCTACACCTTC. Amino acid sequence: CASLRGRGYGYTF.

The CDR3 loop is CASSPGGTGSNQPQHF. CDR3 nucleotides: TGTGCCAGCAGCCCCGGGGGGACCGGTAGCAATCAGCCCCAGCATTTT. The chain uses TRBV27 and TRBJ1-5; TRBD1 might be the D (5 bases). Germline V gives CDR1 MNHEY, CDR2 SMNVEV (reference sequence). This CDR3 contains 16 residues. Between the trimmed V and J ends, which lost 6 bases and 0 bases, there was a span of 15 bases.

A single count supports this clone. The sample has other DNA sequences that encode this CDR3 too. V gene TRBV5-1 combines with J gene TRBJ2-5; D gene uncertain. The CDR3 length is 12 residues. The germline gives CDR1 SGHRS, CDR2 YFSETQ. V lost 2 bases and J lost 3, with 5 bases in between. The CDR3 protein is CASSFEEETQYF. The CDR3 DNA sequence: TGCGCCAGCAGCTTTGAGGAAGAGACCCAGTACTTC.

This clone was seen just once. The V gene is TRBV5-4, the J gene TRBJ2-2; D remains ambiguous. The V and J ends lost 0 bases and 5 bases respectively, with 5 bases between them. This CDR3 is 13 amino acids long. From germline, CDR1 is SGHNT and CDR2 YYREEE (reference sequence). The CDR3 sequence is CASSLGQTGELFF. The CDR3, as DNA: TGTGCCAGCAGCTTGGGTCAGACCGGGGAGCTGTTTTTT.

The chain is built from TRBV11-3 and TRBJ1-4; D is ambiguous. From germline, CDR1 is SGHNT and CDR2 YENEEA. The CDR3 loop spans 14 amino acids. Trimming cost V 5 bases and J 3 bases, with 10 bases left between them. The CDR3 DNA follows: TGTGCCAGCAGCCCCGGTGGACCTAATGAAAAACTGTTTTTT. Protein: CASSPGGPNEKLFF.

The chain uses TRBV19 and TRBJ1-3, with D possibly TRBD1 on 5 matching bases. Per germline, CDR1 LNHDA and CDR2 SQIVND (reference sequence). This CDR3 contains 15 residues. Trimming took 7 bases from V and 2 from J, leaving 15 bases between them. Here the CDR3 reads CASKEGVSPGNTIYF. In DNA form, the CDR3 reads TGTGCCAGTAAGGAAGGGGTGTCTCCTGGAAACACCATATATTTT.

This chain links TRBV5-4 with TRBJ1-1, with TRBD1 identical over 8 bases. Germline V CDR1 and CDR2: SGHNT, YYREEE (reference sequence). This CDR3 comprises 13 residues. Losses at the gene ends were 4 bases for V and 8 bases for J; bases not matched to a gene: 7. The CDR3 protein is CASSGSAGGEAFF. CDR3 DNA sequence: TGTGCCAGCAGCGGGTCGGCAGGGGGCGAAGCTTTCTTT.

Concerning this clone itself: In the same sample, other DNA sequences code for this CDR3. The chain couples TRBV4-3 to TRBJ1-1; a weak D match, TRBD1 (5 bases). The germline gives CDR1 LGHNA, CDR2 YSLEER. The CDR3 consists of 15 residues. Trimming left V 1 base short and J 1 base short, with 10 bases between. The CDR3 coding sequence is TGCGCCAGCAGCCAAGTCCCGGGGGGGAACACTGAAGCTTTCTTT. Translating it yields CASSQVPGGNTEAFF.

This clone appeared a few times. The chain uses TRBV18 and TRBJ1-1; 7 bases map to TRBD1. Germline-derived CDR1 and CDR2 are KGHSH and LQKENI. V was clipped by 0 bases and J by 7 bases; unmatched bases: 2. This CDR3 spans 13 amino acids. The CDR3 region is CASSPPRQGEAFF. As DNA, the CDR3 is TGTGCCAGCTCACCACCTAGACAGGGTGAAGCTTTCTTT.

For the CDR3, the DNA is TGTGCCAGCAGCGAGGGAGTATACAATGAGCAGTTCTTC. This gives the protein CASSEGVYNEQFF. The genes are TRBV9 and TRBJ2-1; possibly TRBD2 for D (5 bases). The CDR3 is made up of 13 amino acids. V lost 3 bases to trimming and J lost 4 bases, with 8 bases between them. CDR1 and CDR2 (germline): SGDLS, YYNGEE.

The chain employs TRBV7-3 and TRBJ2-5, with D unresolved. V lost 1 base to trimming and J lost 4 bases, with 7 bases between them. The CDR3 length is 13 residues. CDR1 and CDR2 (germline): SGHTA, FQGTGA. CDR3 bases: TGTGCCAGCAGCTTAAGGCAGCGAGAGACCCAGTACTTC. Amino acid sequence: CASSLRQRETQYF.

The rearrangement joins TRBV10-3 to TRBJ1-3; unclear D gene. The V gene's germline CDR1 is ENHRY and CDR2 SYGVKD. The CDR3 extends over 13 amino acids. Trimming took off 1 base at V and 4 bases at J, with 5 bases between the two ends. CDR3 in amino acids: CAISEFQGNTIYF. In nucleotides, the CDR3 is TGTGCCATCAGTGAGTTCCAGGGAAACACCATATATTTT.

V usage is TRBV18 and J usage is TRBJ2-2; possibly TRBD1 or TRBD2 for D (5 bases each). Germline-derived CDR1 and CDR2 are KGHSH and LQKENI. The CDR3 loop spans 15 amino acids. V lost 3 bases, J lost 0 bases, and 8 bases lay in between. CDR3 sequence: CASSPGPPNTGELFF. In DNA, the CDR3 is TGTGCCAGCTCACCGGGACCCCCGAACACCGGGGAGCTGTTTTTT.

The CDR3 bases are TGTGCCAGTAGTATCCCCCTTCCCGGGGAGCTGTTTTTT. Residues: CASSIPLPGELFF. The rearrangement links TRBV19 to TRBJ2-2; D not certain. This CDR3 has 13 residues. Germline CDR1 and CDR2: LNHDA and SQIVND (reference sequence). V was pared by 3 bases and J by 6 bases, with 8 bases between.

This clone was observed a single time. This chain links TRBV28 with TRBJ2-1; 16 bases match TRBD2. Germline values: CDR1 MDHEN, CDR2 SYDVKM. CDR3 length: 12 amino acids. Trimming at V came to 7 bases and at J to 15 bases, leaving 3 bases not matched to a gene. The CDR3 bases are TGTGCCAGCATTGGGACTAGCGGGAGGGCGTTCTTC. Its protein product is CASIGTSGRAFF.

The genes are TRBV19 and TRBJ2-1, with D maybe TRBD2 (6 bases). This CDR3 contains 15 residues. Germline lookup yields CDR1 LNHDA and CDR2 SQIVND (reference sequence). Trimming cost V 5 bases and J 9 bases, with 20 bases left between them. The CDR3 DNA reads TGTGCCAGTAGTCACTTTCGGGACTCACGGGGTGAGCAGTTCTTC. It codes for CASSHFRDSRGEQFF.

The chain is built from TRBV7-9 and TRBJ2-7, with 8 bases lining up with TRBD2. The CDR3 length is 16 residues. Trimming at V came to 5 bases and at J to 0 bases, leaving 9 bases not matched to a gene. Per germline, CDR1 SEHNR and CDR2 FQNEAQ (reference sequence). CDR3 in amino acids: CASSPGLARNSYEQYF. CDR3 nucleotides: TGTGCCAGCAGCCCAGGACTAGCTCGGAACTCCTACGAGCAGTACTTC. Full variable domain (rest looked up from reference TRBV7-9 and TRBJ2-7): DTGVSQNPRHKITKRGQNVTFRCDPISEHNRLYWYRQTLGQGPEFLTYFQNEAQLEKSRLLSDRFSAERPKGSFSTLEIQRTEQGDSAMYLCASSPGLARNSYEQYFGPGTRLTVT.

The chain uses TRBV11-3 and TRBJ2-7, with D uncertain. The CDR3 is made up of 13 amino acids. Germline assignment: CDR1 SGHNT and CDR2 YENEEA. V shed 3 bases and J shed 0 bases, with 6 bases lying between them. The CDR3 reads CASSLKSSYEQYF. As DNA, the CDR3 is TGTGCCAGCAGCTTGAAAAGCTCCTACGAGCAGTACTTC.

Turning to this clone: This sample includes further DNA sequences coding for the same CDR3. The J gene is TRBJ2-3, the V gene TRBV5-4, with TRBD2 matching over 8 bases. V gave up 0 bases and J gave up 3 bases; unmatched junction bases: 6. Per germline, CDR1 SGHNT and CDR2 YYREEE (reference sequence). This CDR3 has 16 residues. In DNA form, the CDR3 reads TGTGCCAGCAGCTTGGTAGGACTAGCTGCGACAGATACGCAGTATTTT. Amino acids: CASSLVGLAATDTQYF.

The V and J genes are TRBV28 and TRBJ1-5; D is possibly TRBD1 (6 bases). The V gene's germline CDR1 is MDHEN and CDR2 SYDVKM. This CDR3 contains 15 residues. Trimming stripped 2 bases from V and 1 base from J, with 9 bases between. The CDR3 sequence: CASSLPDRSNQPQHF. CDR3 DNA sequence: TGTGCCAGCAGTTTACCCGACAGGAGCAATCAGCCCCAGCATTTT.

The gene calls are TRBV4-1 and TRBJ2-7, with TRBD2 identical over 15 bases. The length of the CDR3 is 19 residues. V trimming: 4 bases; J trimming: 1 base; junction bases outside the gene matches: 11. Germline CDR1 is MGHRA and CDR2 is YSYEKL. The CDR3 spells CASSPSTGLAGGESYEQYF. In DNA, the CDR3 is TGCGCCAGCAGCCCGTCCACGGGACTAGCGGGAGGCGAGTCCTACGAGCAGTACTTC.

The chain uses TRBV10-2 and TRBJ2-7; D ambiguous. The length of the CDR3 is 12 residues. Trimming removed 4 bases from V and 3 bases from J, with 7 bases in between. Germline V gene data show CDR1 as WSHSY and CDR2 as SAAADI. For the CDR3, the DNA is TGCGCCAGCAGTGTAGGGTTCTACGAGCAGTACTTC. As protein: CASSVGFYEQYF.